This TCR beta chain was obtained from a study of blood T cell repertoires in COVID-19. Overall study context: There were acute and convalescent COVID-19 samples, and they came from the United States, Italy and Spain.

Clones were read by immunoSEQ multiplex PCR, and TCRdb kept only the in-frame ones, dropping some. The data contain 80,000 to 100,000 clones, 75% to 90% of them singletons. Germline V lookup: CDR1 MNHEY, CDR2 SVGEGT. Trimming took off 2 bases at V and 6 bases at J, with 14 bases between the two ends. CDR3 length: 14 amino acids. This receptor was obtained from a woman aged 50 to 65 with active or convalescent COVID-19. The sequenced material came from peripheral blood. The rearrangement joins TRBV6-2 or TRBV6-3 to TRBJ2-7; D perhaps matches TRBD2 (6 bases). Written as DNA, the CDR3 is TGTGCCAGCAGTTACGCGGGGCCCAGGGTCGAGCAGTACTTC. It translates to CASSYAGPRVEQYF.